The 7 T cell receptor beta chains given below trace back to one sample, sequenced in a study of CXCR3-negative and CXCR3-positive naive CD8 T cells. The study made its TRB cDNA libraries by 5' RACE, adding UMI labels. Using the 5' RACE reads, TCRdb records one entry per CDR3 protein without DNA. This sample's table reports tens of thousands of distinct CDR3 sequences. What was sequenced was naive CXCR3- CD8+ T cells from blood. Sample subset: CD45RO-CCR7+CD27+CD95- naive CD8+ T cells lacking CXCR3 (TNR3-). Source of these receptors: a human donor in good health. Some clones in this sample may be carry-over from other donors' samples.

Here the CDR3 reads CASSLIDTNTGELFF. The chain couples TRBV11-2 to TRBJ2-2. Per germline, CDR1 SGHAT and CDR2 FQNNGV. The CDR3 contains 15 residues.

The genes are TRBV28 and TRBJ2-3; TCRdb outputs TRBD1, but without DNA this stays unchecked. The CDR3 sequence is 18 residues long. Germline V gene sequence: CDR1 MDHEN, CDR2 SYDVKM. The CDR3 sequence is CASSLFVGGQSFTDTQYF.

V gene TRBV29-1 combines with J gene TRBJ2-2; TCRdb selects TRBD1, and the lack of DNA leaves this call unchecked. The CDR3 sequence is 17 residues long. Germline CDR1 reads SQVTM; CDR2 reads ANQGSEA. CDR3 region: CSVSGTGSSSTTGELFF.

The V call is TRBV20-1, the J call TRBJ2-5; TCRdb reports TRBD1, a call that lacks DNA to check it against. The CDR3 is made up of 13 amino acids. Germline V CDR1 and CDR2: DFQATT, SNEGSKA (reference sequence). CDR3 residues: CSAPGPEWETQYF.

The rearrangement links TRBV29-1 to TRBJ2-7; without DNA, the TCRdb call of TRBD1 cannot be checked. The CDR3 is made up of 15 amino acids. CDR1 is SQVTM and CDR2 is ANQGSEA in the germline V gene. Here the CDR3 reads CSVDPTGAATYEQYF.

The rearrangement joins TRBV29-1 to TRBJ1-2; TCRdb's D gene call, TRBD1, goes unchecked for lack of DNA. The germline V gene encodes CDR1 SQVTM and CDR2 ANQGSEA. The CDR3 sequence is 12 residues long. This chain's CDR3 is CSVVTPGYGYTF.

The chain combines TRBV29-1 with TRBJ2-7; TCRdb indicates TRBD1, and absent DNA this call remains unverified. The CDR3 runs 14 residues. Germline loops: CDR1 SQVTM, CDR2 ANQGSEA. CDR3 residues: CSVATYRGLYEQYF.